The text below deals with one TCR beta chain. The clone's antigen remains unknown. No much larger clonotype is one base removed from it; base qualities were not supplied. The data were obtained in a study of T cell changes during pregnancy in multiple sclerosis (dated by TCRdb to between 2019 and 2020). Regarding the study in general: Changes in the T cell repertoire over the course of pregnancy were examined in this study in women with multiple sclerosis.

Library preparation employed the immunoSEQ multiplex PCR assay. Not all clones reach the TCRdb copy of this immuneACCESS table, which keeps in-frame sequences only. Checked studies attribute under half of the gap to unresolved V genes and leave the rest unexplained. The sample table contains tens of thousands of clones; only one count was recorded for over 80% of them. The ten largest clones add up to roughly 1% of the sample. The TCR originated in a female donor with multiple sclerosis, enrolled in a pregnancy study. This sample comprised peripheral blood, obtained in the first trimester of pregnancy.

The CDR3 is CAISERLAGSHEQFF. The bases read TGTGCCATCAGTGAGAGACTAGCGGGAAGCCATGAGCAGTTCTTC. Recombination joined TRBV10-3 with TRBJ2-1, and 11 junctional nucleotides match TRBD2. The CDR3 sequence holds 15 residues, the cysteine and phenylalanine included. Just the 45-base CDR3 DNA is kept, in frame starting at base 1. Sequences ENHRY (CDR1) and SYGVKD (CDR2) are obtained from the germline V gene. Germline trimming amounts to 2 bases on V and 8 bases on J, with 5 as the count of junction bases outside the gene matches.